This T cell receptor (beta chain) is drawn from a study of T cell repertoires in cytomegalovirus infection. Study findings and constraints: HLA-C-restricted CMV-specific TCR beta clonotypes prevailed in the ex vivo response. Identification of carriers of CMV plus the relevant HLA was achieved through cumulative public TCR beta family frequency.

Regarding this clonotype: What it recognizes is unknown.

TCRdb reprocessed the reads via MiXCR and lists one record per CDR3 protein. The repertoire holds approximately 700,000 distinct CDR3 sequences, with roughly a third as singletons. Germline lookup yields CDR1 SGHTA and CDR2 FQGNSA. The junction had 16 bases not matched to a gene; V was cut back by 3 bases and J by 7 bases. The length of the CDR3 is 17 residues. This clonotype was obtained from a human donor in good health (CMV status not recorded). Some clones in this sample may be carry-over from other donors' samples. The sample was PBMCs. The genes are TRBV7-2 and TRBJ2-7; 9 bases line up with TRBD2. The CDR3 DNA is TGTGCCAGCAGCTTTCCCTCACCGCTAGCGGGAAACTGGGAGCAGTACTTC. This codes for CASSFPSPLAGNWEQYF.